The T cell receptor beta chain described here comes from a study of spatial heterogeneity in lung cancer. About the study: Sequence detection consistently recorded a greater number of beta-chain than alpha-chain sequences. Every unique TCR and UMI combination, on average, appeared more than ten times in raw reads.

V was clipped by 5 bases and J by 3 bases; unmatched bases: 5. Germline V gene sequence: CDR1 SQVTM, CDR2 ANQGSEA. The CDR3 totals 13 residues. The study's findings and limits: Relative to follow-up, resection was when ubiquitous expanded tumor TCRs appeared more in blood.

Time point here: sample taken at primary tumor resection. Whole RNA from tumor, nontumor lung or frozen PBMC was sequenced unsorted. There are many counts of this clonotype. The antigen is undetermined. Each molecule of TCR cDNA was tagged with one unique molecular identifier. TCRdb called the 5' RACE reads again in MiXCR, with one record for every CDR3 protein. The sample lists tens of thousands of distinct CDR3 sequences, 3% to 3.5% occurring once. The starting material was PBMCs, obtained at surgery. This chain connects TRBV29-1 to TRBJ2-7; 9 bases are a match to TRBD1. This TCR came from a female donor with early-stage non-small cell lung cancer. This chain's CDR3 is CSVMTGGVYEQYF. In DNA, the CDR3 is TGCAGCGTTATGACAGGGGGAGTCTACGAGCAGTACTTC.